Given below is one TCR beta chain in context. Antigen unknown. Time point in this sample: newly diagnosed GD, antithyroid drugs for less than 3 months. Construction of the TCR library relied on RNA isolated from PBMCs. This entry is derived from a study of regulatory T cells in long-lasting Graves disease. In the study overall: Antithyroid drugs had been taken under 3 months by newly diagnosed Graves' patients. Study results and limitations: Newly diagnosed patients shared about 950 public clonotypes; persistent patients shared under 3,000.

TCR beta libraries were built with iRepertoire HTBI primers and Arm-PCR of CDR3 regions. MiXCR was run by TCRdb on the multiplex PCR reads, yielding one entry per CDR3 protein. This sample has approximately 490,000 distinct CDR3 sequences, with roughly 15% found just once. This CDR3 is built from 14 residues. Germline CDR1 reads MDHEN; CDR2 reads SYDVKM. The V gene lost 2 bases and the J gene lost 4 bases, with 12 bases spanning the gap. In addition, the sample was reused for a study of T cells in Graves' hyperthyroidism and ophthalmopathy. From that paper: Graves' hyperthyroidism was deemed stable given no ophthalmopathy progression within 18 months. The TCR CDR3 first-round RT-PCR relied on the HTBI primer set.

This receptor was obtained from a man in his forties with Graves disease. The sequences come from peripheral blood mononuclear cells (PBMCs), collected at new diagnosis, from a patient treated with antithyroid drugs. V usage is TRBV28 and J usage is TRBJ2-7; unclear D gene. Here the CDR3 reads CASSLARIPYEQYF. DNA of the CDR3: TGTGCCAGCAGTTTAGCAAGGATTCCATACGAGCAGTACTTC.